Below are 21 T cell receptor beta chains sequenced from a single sample in a study of T cells after yellow fever vaccination. TCRdb called the 5' RACE reads again in MiXCR, with one record for every CDR3 protein. The table shows some 120,000 distinct CDR3 sequences, with 15% occurring only once. Sample: CD8+ T cells sorted from PBMCs, taken 5 days after the yellow fever booster vaccination. These TCRs come from a man between 18 and 35 years old who received the YFV17D yellow fever vaccine.

J is TRBJ1-1 and V is TRBV20-1; 8 bases fit TRBD1. CDR1 and CDR2 (germline): DFQATT, SNEGSKA (reference sequence). This CDR3 contains 15 residues. V was clipped by 8 bases and J by 3 bases; unmatched bases: 14. The CDR3 sequence: CSPHGPSDRDTEAFF. The CDR3 region has the DNA TGCAGTCCACATGGGCCCTCGGACAGGGACACTGAAGCTTTCTTT.

This chain uses TRBV27 with TRBJ1-1, with D hard to call. This CDR3 is built from 12 residues. Germline CDR1 reads MNHEY; CDR2 reads SMNVEV (reference sequence). Trimming cost V 7 bases and J 0 bases, with 6 bases left between them. The CDR3 coding sequence is TGTGCCAGCAAAACTATGAACACTGAAGCTTTCTTT. Protein sequence: CASKTMNTEAFF.

The gene calls are TRBV7-9 and TRBJ1-4, with D uncertain. Trimming took 1 base from V and 0 from J, leaving 9 bases between them. This CDR3 comprises 16 residues. CDR1 is SEHNR, CDR2 FQNEAQ, per germline (reference sequence). The CDR3 bases are TGTGCCAGCAGCTTAGTAGGGCTTGCAACTAATGAAAAACTGTTTTTT. Protein sequence: CASSLVGLATNEKLFF.

This clonotype appeared a few times. V is TRBV15 and J is TRBJ2-7, with D possibly being TRBD1 (6 bases). The germline V gene has CDR1 LNHNV and CDR2 YYDKDF (reference sequence). V was trimmed by 5 bases and J by 2 bases, leaving 13 bases between them. The CDR3 sequence is 14 residues long. The CDR3 protein is CATSPSRGAYEQYV. The CDR3 DNA reads as TGTGCCACCAGCCCGAGCAGGGGCGCCTACGAGCAGTACGTC.

The chain joins TRBV6-2 or TRBV6-3 to TRBJ1-5, with 9 bases fitting TRBD1. This CDR3 contains 19 residues. Germline lookup yields CDR1 MNHEY and CDR2 SVGEGT. Trimming cost V 2 bases and J 6 bases; bases outside gene matches: 17. The CDR3 DNA follows: TGTGCCAGCAGTTACGCGCACTACAGGGGGCGACTGATAGGTCAGCCCCAGCATTTT. It translates to CASSYAHYRGRLIGQPQHF.

This chain uses TRBV7-6 with TRBJ2-5, with 7 bases lining up with TRBD1. Germline CDR1 is SGHVS and CDR2 is FNYEAQ. There are 15 residues in the CDR3. V shed 5 bases, J shed 2 bases, and the junction held 8 bases outside the gene matches. The CDR3, as DNA: TGTGCCAGCAGCATAAGGCCGGGACAGCAAGAGACCCAGTACTTC. Translating it yields CASSIRPGQQETQYF.

This chain uses TRBV6-6 with TRBJ1-2; no definite D call. V was cut by 11 bases and J by 7 bases, with 14 bases left in between. The length of the CDR3 is 11 residues. Germline-derived CDR1 and CDR2 are MNHNY and SVGAGI (reference sequence). CDR3 sequence (DNA): TGTGCCGTCAGAGAGGTGGTTGGCTACACCTTC. The encoded protein is CAVREVVGYTF.

Ten or more counts support this clonotype. This chain joins TRBV12-3 or TRBV12-4 and TRBJ2-1; 11 positions match TRBD2. The CDR3 length is 16 residues. After removal of 5 bases from V and 10 bases from J, the junction contained 13 bases not matched to a gene. CDR3 sequence: CASSPIGTSGGGEQFF. For the CDR3, the DNA is TGTGCCAGCAGTCCCATAGGTACTAGCGGGGGCGGAGAGCAGTTCTTC.

The V and J genes are TRBV9 and TRBJ1-2, with D tentatively TRBD1 (6 bases). The germline CDR1 and CDR2 sequences are SGDLS and YYNGEE. The CDR3 is made up of 12 amino acids. The germline V and J ends were trimmed by 4 bases and 6 bases, with 10 bases remaining between them. CDR3 region: CASSPGAHGYTF. The CDR3 coding sequence is TGTGCCAGCAGCCCGGGGGCGCATGGCTACACCTTC.

The chain uses TRBV29-1 and TRBJ1-2; 8 positions agree with TRBD1. CDR1 is SQVTM, CDR2 ANQGSEA, per germline. Germline trimming cut 7 bases from V and 6 bases from J; bases unmatched to any gene: 10. This CDR3 is 13 amino acids long. Here the CDR3 reads CSARDRPLDGYTF. In DNA form, the CDR3 reads TGCAGCGCCCGGGACAGGCCCTTGGATGGCTACACCTTC.

V gene TRBV20-1 combines with J gene TRBJ2-7, with D unclear. The CDR3 extends over 12 amino acids. The ends were cut back, 6 bases at V and 1 base at J, with 10 bases in the middle. Germline V gene data show CDR1 as DFQATT and CDR2 as SNEGSKA (reference sequence). CDR3 region: CSATSTSYEQYF. CDR3 DNA: TGCAGTGCGACCAGTACTTCCTACGAGCAGTACTTC.

This chain links TRBV12-3 or TRBV12-4 with TRBJ2-7; no reliable D call. Trimming pared 4 bases from V and 2 bases from J, leaving 9 bases between. The length of the CDR3 is 13 residues. The CDR3 nucleotides are TGTGCCAGCAGTTGGGTCGGGCCCTACGAGCAGTACTTC. This codes for CASSWVGPYEQYF.

This clonotype has only a few counts. This chain uses TRBV4-1 with TRBJ1-1; 7 nucleotides align to TRBD1. Germline loops: CDR1 MGHRA, CDR2 YSYEKL. J was trimmed by 1 base and V by 1 base; bases with no gene match: 3. This CDR3 spans 15 amino acids. CDR3 amino acids: CASSQVGQENTEAFF. The CDR3, as DNA: TGCGCCAGCAGCCAAGTTGGACAGGAGAACACTGAAGCTTTCTTT.

This clonotype was seen a few times. V usage is TRBV6-2 or TRBV6-3 and J usage is TRBJ1-6; D perhaps matches TRBD1 (5 bases). The germline V gene encodes CDR1 MNHEY and CDR2 SVGEGT. The CDR3 runs 15 residues. V gave up 8 bases and J gave up 9 bases, with 20 bases separating them. DNA of the CDR3: TGTGCCAGCTGGAGAACGGGGGACTGGGTTTCACCCCTCCACTTT. Translating it yields CASWRTGDWVSPLHF.

The V gene is TRBV12-3 or TRBV12-4, the J gene TRBJ2-2, with TRBD1 identical over 10 bases. With 4 bases clipped from V and 2 bases from J, the junction kept 1 base outside the gene matches. This CDR3 comprises 15 residues. The CDR3 DNA reads as TGTGCCAGCAGTTCGACAGGGGGCAACACCGGGGAGCTGTTTTTT. The encoded protein is CASSSTGGNTGELFF.

This clonotype came up a few times. The rearrangement links TRBV7-9 to TRBJ2-5; the D gene is possibly TRBD2 (6 bases). The germline gives CDR1 SEHNR, CDR2 FQNEAQ (reference sequence). Deletions cut 4 bases from V and 0 bases from J, with 15 bases between. The CDR3 length is 16 residues. In DNA form, the CDR3 reads TGTGCCAGCAGCTCCAGGAGGGTCTGGTACCAAGAGACCCAGTACTTC. Amino acid sequence: CASSSRRVWYQETQYF.

This clonotype was observed a few times. This sequence joins TRBV7-6 and TRBJ2-3; weak D call: TRBD1 (6 bases). This CDR3 has 14 residues. Looked up from germline, CDR1 is SGHVS and CDR2 is FNYEAQ. V lost 2 bases to trimming and J lost 4 bases, with 10 bases between them. In DNA, the CDR3 is TGTGCCAGCAGCTTATTAGAGGGGGCAGATACGCAGTATTTT. This encodes CASSLLEGADTQYF.

This clonotype was detected a few times. The chain combines TRBV4-2 with TRBJ1-1; TRBD1 aligns across 9 bases. Trimming cost V 4 bases and J 3 bases; bases outside gene matches: 9. Germline lookup yields CDR1 LGHNA and CDR2 YNFKEQ. The CDR3 spans 16 residues. The CDR3 loop reads CASSLQGQGRDTEAFF. The DNA for the CDR3 is TGTGCCAGCAGCCTCCAGGGACAGGGAAGAGACACTGAAGCTTTCTTT.

This chain joins TRBV14 and TRBJ2-5; D is unresolved. Germline CDR1 SGHDN, CDR2 FVKESK. Trimming pared 4 bases from V and 2 bases from J, leaving 11 bases between. This CDR3 has 14 amino acids. The CDR3 region is CASSREADQETQYF. DNA for the CDR3: TGTGCCAGCAGCCGAGAGGCAGATCAAGAGACCCAGTACTTC.

This clonotype has only a few counts. The chain recombines TRBV6-6 with TRBJ1-1, with D possibly TRBD1 on 6 matching bases. The CDR3 is 15 amino acids. Trimming removed 6 bases at V and 2 bases at J, with 16 bases between. Germline CDR1 and CDR2: MNHNY and SVGAGI (reference sequence). The DNA for the CDR3 is TGTGCCAGCAGGCTAGACAGGCCACTTAACACTGAAGCTTTCTTT. Translated, it gives CASRLDRPLNTEAFF.

V and J are TRBV4-2 and TRBJ2-3; 8 nucleotides agree with TRBD1. This CDR3 has 17 residues. V shed 5 bases, J shed 0 bases, and the junction held 10 bases outside the gene matches. The germline gives CDR1 LGHNA, CDR2 YNFKEQ. DNA of the CDR3: TGTGCCAGCAGCTCACCGGGACAGGCCACTAGCACAGATACGCAGTATTTT. This gives the protein CASSSPGQATSTDTQYF.